The next 11 T cell receptor beta chains were all read from a single sample in a study of blood T cell repertoires in COVID-19. Repertoires were generated with immunoSEQ multiplex PCR, while TCRdb's copy carries only in-frame clones and drops some. The table shows roughly 87,000 clones, with approximately 71% occurring only once. Material for sequencing was peripheral blood. Receptor source: a woman in her fifties or sixties with acute or convalescent COVID-19.

This clone was detected only a few times. The chain joins TRBV10-1 to TRBJ1-5, with D perhaps TRBD1 (5 bases). V was cut by 7 bases and J by 1 base, with 11 bases left in between. Germline CDR1 reads WNHNN; CDR2 reads SYGVQD (reference sequence). The CDR3 covers 14 residues. The CDR3 DNA reads as TGCGCCAGCACTCGGACACACAGCAATCAGCCCCAGCATTTT. Its translation is CASTRTHSNQPQHF.

This clone was seen just once. The V and J genes are TRBV28 and TRBJ2-2, with 8 positions matching TRBD2. Trimming at V came to 3 bases and at J to 7 bases, leaving 16 bases not matched to a gene. CDR3 length: 18 residues. CDR1 and CDR2 (germline): MDHEN, SYDVKM. The CDR3 here is CASSFVGSGEATVGELFF. The CDR3 DNA reads as TGTGCCAGCAGTTTTGTAGGTAGCGGGGAGGCGACCGTCGGGGAGCTGTTTTTT. The full variable domain, with the rest looked up from reference TRBV28 and TRBJ2-2, is DVKVTQSSRYLVKRTGEKVFLECVQDMDHENMFWYRQDPGLGLRLIYFSYDVKMKEKGDIPEGYSVSREKKERFSLILESASTNQTSMYLCASSFVGSGEATVGELFFGEGSRLTVL.

This chain connects TRBV5-6 to TRBJ2-7; TRBD2 agrees at 10 bases. Germline CDR1 SGHDT, CDR2 YYEEEE. The V segment lost 2 bases and the J segment 6 bases; nucleotides outside the gene matches: 5. CDR3 length equals 14 residues. The CDR3 spells CASSFKRGGREQYF. CDR3 coding DNA: TGTGCCAGCAGCTTTAAGCGGGGGGGCCGCGAGCAGTACTTC.

The gene calls are TRBV28 and TRBJ1-6; a weak D match, TRBD1 (5 bases). Germline V gene lookup returns CDR1 MDHEN and CDR2 SYDVKM. Trimming took 3 bases from V and 9 from J, leaving 15 bases between them. The CDR3 sequence is 15 residues long. For the CDR3, the DNA is TGTGCCAGCAGTTTGAGGCAGGGTAATAGTTCACCCCTCCACTTT. Translating it yields CASSLRQGNSSPLHF.

The gene calls are TRBV5-1 and TRBJ1-1; a possible D gene is TRBD1 (5 bases). CDR1 is SGHRS and CDR2 is YFSETQ in the germline V gene. This CDR3 has 15 residues. V lost 0 bases and J lost 3, with 12 bases in between. CDR3: CASSLDAGGYTEAFF. In nucleotides, the CDR3 is TGCGCCAGCAGCTTGGATGCCGGGGGGTACACTGAAGCTTTCTTT. Together with reference TRBV5-1 and TRBJ1-1, the CDR3 gives the full variable domain: KAGVTQTPRYLIKTRGQQVTLSCSPISGHRSVSWYQQTPGQGLQFLFEYFSETQRNKGNFPGRFSGRQFSNSRSEMNVSTLELGDSALYLCASSLDAGGYTEAFFGQGTRLTVV.

The chain has TRBV11-2 and TRBJ1-1; D is possibly TRBD1 (6 bases). Looked up from germline, CDR1 is SGHAT and CDR2 is FQNNGV. This CDR3 contains 15 residues. V lost 6 bases, J lost 0 bases, and 14 bases lay in between. The CDR3 bases are TGTGCCAGCAGGCCCCAGGGGATGATGAACACTGAAGCTTTCTTT. This translates into CASRPQGMMNTEAFF.

J is TRBJ2-1 and V is TRBV5-4; 7 bases line up with TRBD1. Germline V gene lookup returns CDR1 SGHNT and CDR2 YYREEE (reference sequence). Trimming removed 4 bases from V and 8 bases from J; junction bases left unmatched: 9. The CDR3 is 14 residues long. CDR3 protein: CASSRGPGSDEQFF. The CDR3 DNA is TGTGCCAGCAGCAGGGGGCCCGGATCTGATGAGCAGTTCTTC.

The rearrangement links TRBV20-1 to TRBJ2-7; 7 bases are shared with TRBD1. V trimming: 3 bases; J trimming: 7 bases; junction bases outside the gene matches: 12. This CDR3 is built from 14 residues. Germline loops: CDR1 DFQATT, CDR2 SNEGSKA (reference sequence). The CDR3 DNA sequence: TGCAGTGCTAGTCTTACACAGGGGATAGGGGAGCAGTACTTC. Translating it yields CSASLTQGIGEQYF.

This chain joins TRBV19 and TRBJ2-7; perhaps TRBD1 as D (7 bases). V was cut by 6 bases and J by 4 bases, with 16 bases left in between. Germline CDR1 is LNHDA and CDR2 is SQIVND (reference sequence). This CDR3 region has 14 residues. CDR3 in amino acids: CASRTQAGGYEQYF. CDR3 DNA: TGTGCCAGTAGGACCCAGGCAGGGGGGTACGAGCAGTACTTC.

The chain joins TRBV12-3 or TRBV12-4 to TRBJ1-4; 9 bases match TRBD1. The CDR3 totals 11 residues. V gave up 3 bases and J gave up 15 bases; unmatched junction bases: 2. DNA of the CDR3: TGTGCCAGCAGTTTTGACAGGGGGGTGTTTTTT. The encoded protein is CASSFDRGVFF.

The chain joins TRBV18 to TRBJ1-5, with 10 bases lining up with TRBD1. CDR3 size: 15 residues. CDR1 is KGHSH and CDR2 is LQKENI in the germline V gene. Unmatched junction bases numbered 2, after V lost 2 bases and J lost 4 bases. CDR3 in DNA: TGTGCCAGCTCACCAGGGACAGGGGCTAATCAGCCCCAGCATTTT. It codes for CASSPGTGANQPQHF. Drawing the rest from reference TRBV18 and TRBJ1-5, the complete variable domain is NAGVMQNPRHLVRRRGQEARLRCSPMKGHSHVYWYRQLPEEGLKFMVYLQKENIIDESGMPKERFSAEFPKEGPSILRIQQVVRGDSAAYFCASSPGTGANQPQHFGDGTRLSIL.